Presented here are 5 T cell receptor beta chains from one specimen sequenced in a study of cytomegalovirus exposure and HLA in healthy donors. Use of 60 Vbeta and 13 Jbeta primers characterized the PCR. Clones were sequenced by immunoSEQ multiplex PCR, and TCRdb holds only the in-frame ones, with some missing. The data show 97,000 or so clones, with 77% seen just once and 9.6% held by the top ten. Sequencing was carried out using PBMCs. These receptors came from a male donor in good health and CMV-seropositive.

The chain carries TRBV28 and TRBJ1-4; 8 bases fit TRBD1. The V segment lost 1 base and the J segment 2 bases; nucleotides outside the gene matches: 6. CDR1 and CDR2 (germline): MDHEN, SYDVKM. There are 17 residues in the CDR3. This CDR3 is CASSLLRQGATNEKLFF. CDR3 nucleotides: TGTGCCAGCAGTTTATTGAGGCAGGGGGCGACTAATGAAAAACTGTTTTTT.

This clone was recorded only once. The rearrangement links TRBV10-3 to TRBJ2-1; TRBD2 matches 7 bases. Losses at the gene ends were 3 bases for V and 0 bases for J; bases not matched to a gene: 8. CDR1 and CDR2 (germline): ENHRY, SYGVKD. CDR3 length: 17 amino acids. CDR3 nucleotide sequence: TGTGCCATCAGTGACTTAAGCGGGATTAGCTCCTACAATGAGCAGTTCTTC. Translating gives CAISDLSGISSYNEQFF.

The chain is built from TRBV7-3 and TRBJ2-7; 14 bases agree with TRBD2. Germline assignment: CDR1 SGHTA and CDR2 FQGTGA. Trimming took 3 bases from V and 2 from J; bases not matched to a gene: 15. This CDR3 spans 20 amino acids. CDR3 amino acids: CASSFRVRLAGGPPTYEQYF. For the CDR3, the DNA is TGTGCCAGCAGCTTTCGAGTCCGACTAGCGGGAGGGCCGCCGACCTACGAGCAGTACTTC.

The chain couples TRBV6-4 to TRBJ2-3; no definite D call. Trimming shortened V by 5 bases and J by 7 bases, and 13 bases separated the two germline ends. The length of the CDR3 is 13 residues. CDR1 MRHNA and CDR2 SNTAGT come from the germline V gene. CDR3 bases: TGTGCCAGCAGTCTAGAGCCCTTTAATACGCAGTATTTT. It translates to CASSLEPFNTQYF.

The chain combines TRBV4-2 with TRBJ2-5; D is possibly TRBD1 (8 bases). The CDR3 contains 17 residues. Germline V CDR1 and CDR2: LGHNA, YNFKEQ. With 4 bases removed from V and 4 bases from J, the gap between germline ends came to 22 bases. CDR3 sequence reads: CASSRQGRAAFGETQYF. The CDR3 DNA is TGTGCCAGCAGCCGACAGGGGAGGGCAGCGTTCGGAGAGACCCAGTACTTC.